Described below is a single T cell receptor beta chain sequence and its context. The antigen remains undetermined. Primed by a sample-barcoded 5' primer and a J-beta primer mix, a second PCR proceeded for 7 to 11 cycles. A template-switch adaptor containing 12 random nucleotides labeled each cDNA molecule. TCRdb re-derived calls from the 5' RACE reads in MiXCR, one entry per CDR3 protein. Among 600,000 or so distinct CDR3 sequences, roughly 48% were seen once, and the ten largest hold 20% to 25%. This sample is part of a study of blood T cells in healthy people across ages. Study-level findings and limits: It was found that TCR beta diversity correlated strongly with the percentage of naive T cells. Since the PBMCs were unsorted, naive and antigen-experienced cells could not be conclusively compared.

The sequence derives from a man older than 75 in good health. Sequenced sample: blood.

The CDR3 region has the DNA TGTGCCAGCAGCCAAGCGTCTAGCGGGGGGGGTAAGCAGTTCTTC. It codes for CASSQASSGGGKQFF. The rearrangement links TRBV3-1 to TRBJ2-1; 12 nucleotides align to TRBD2. This CDR3 contains 15 residues. Losses at the gene ends were 1 base for V and 11 bases for J; bases not matched to a gene: 6. Per germline, CDR1 LGHDT and CDR2 YNNKEL (reference sequence).